The clone carrying this T cell receptor (beta chain) has ten or more counts. What it recognizes is unknown. Extraction also yielded germline DNA, while blood RNA was obtained from unsorted whole blood. Around 3.7 milliliters of peripheral blood were collected before surgery. TCR beta cDNA came from roughly 450 ng total RNA, primed with a constant-region primer. Investigators got TCR beta libraries out of three nested multiplex PCR rounds, done with slightly modified ARM-PCR. TRBV1-TRBV30 forward and Cbeta reverse primers drove the first two roughly 10-cycle rounds. TCRdb re-called the multiplex PCR reads through MiXCR, storing one row per CDR3 protein. This sample carries approximately 300,000 distinct CDR3 sequences, approximately 65% of them seen once, and the ten largest clones take approximately 9%. This entry comes from a study of tumor-infiltrating lymphocytes in primary liver carcinoma. Study outcomes and limitations: Researchers found tumor-adjacent and tumor-blood pairs overlapped less than tumor region pairs. The bulk unsorted samples meant that CD4+ and CD8+ repertoires went uncompared.

Trimming cost V 0 bases and J 12 bases, with 21 bases left between them. CDR1 MNHEY and CDR2 SVGAGI come from the germline V gene. The CDR3 sequence is 15 residues long. The chain combines TRBV6-5 with TRBJ2-7, with D possibly being TRBD2 (6 bases). The material sequenced was peripheral blood. The receptor comes from a man aged 35 to 55 with primary liver carcinoma and hepatitis B virus infection. This chain's CDR3 is CASSYSTPRGAGWYF. The DNA for the CDR3 is TGTGCCAGCAGTTACTCGACCCCCCGGGGCGCGGGATGGTACTTC.